A selection of T cell receptor beta chains follows, all from one sample in a study of CD8 T cells in Susac syndrome. One entry per CDR3 protein, called by TCRdb with MiXCR from the immunoSEQ multiplex PCR reads. Altogether about 140,000 distinct CDR3 sequences are present, roughly 94% being singletons, with the ten largest covering approximately 0.18%. Sequenced: CD8+ T cells from PBMCs. These receptors were taken from a human donor with Susac syndrome. Each CDR3 is given with its conserved first and last residue. D genes are given only for firm matches. The size of a clone is reported for some rows only, either as once, few or many, or as a class for expanded clones.

J: TRBJ1-5; V: TRBV19; length: 15; size: once; D: TRBD1; DNA: TGTGCCAGTAGTCTCTGGACAGGGGGCGGGCAGCCCCAGCATTTT; CDR3: CASSLWTGGGQPQHF
J: TRBJ2-5; V: TRBV20-1; length: 10; size: once; D: .; DNA: TGCAGTGCTAGCTTGGGAAACCAGTACTTC; CDR3: CSASLGNQYF
J: TRBJ2-7; V: TRBV5-6; length: 14; size: .; D: TRBD1; DNA: TGTGCCAGCAGCCACCGGGACAGGGCTTACGAGCAGTACTTC; CDR3: CASSHRDRAYEQYF
J: TRBJ1-1; V: TRBV20-1; length: 14; size: .; D: .; DNA: TGCAGTGCTAGTCCCAGGGGCACTTCCCGAGAAGCTTTCTTT; CDR3: CSASPRGTSREAFF
J: TRBJ1-5; V: TRBV2; length: 14; size: .; D: TRBD1; DNA: TGTGCCAGCAGTGAAGCGCGGACAGGCCAAGCCCAGCATTTT; CDR3: CASSEARTGQAQHF
J: TRBJ2-3; V: TRBV6-4; length: 12; size: .; D: .; DNA: TGTGCCAGCAGTGACGGGACAGATACGCAGTATTTT; CDR3: CASSDGTDTQYF
J: TRBJ2-1; V: TRBV6-5; length: 12; size: .; D: .; DNA: TGTGCCAGCAGGGCGGGTTTAAATGAGCAGTTCTTC; CDR3: CASRAGLNEQFF
J: TRBJ1-2; V: TRBV6-5; length: 14; size: once; D: .; DNA: TGTGCCAGCAGTTACGGATCTCGAGGGAATGGCTACACCTTC; CDR3: CASSYGSRGNGYTF
J: TRBJ2-7; V: TRBV29-1; length: 14; size: few; D: .; DNA: TGCAGCGTGGTTTTGGGGGAGAAAATCGACGAGCAGTACTTC; CDR3: CSVVLGEKIDEQYF
J: TRBJ2-1; V: TRBV6-5; length: 13; size: .; D: TRBD2; DNA: TGTGCCAGCGGCGCGGGAGCCTACAATGAGCAGTTCTTC; CDR3: CASGAGAYNEQFF
J: TRBJ2-5; V: TRBV12-3/TRBV12-4; length: 14; size: .; D: .; DNA: TGTGCCAGCAGTCAGCCGAAGGTGACGGAGACCCAGTACTTC; CDR3: CASSQPKVTETQYF
J: TRBJ2-1; V: TRBV24-1; length: 15; size: once; D: .; DNA: TGTGCCACCAGTGACCCCGGGACCAACTACAATGAGCAGTTCTTC; CDR3: CATSDPGTNYNEQFF
J: TRBJ2-7; V: TRBV7-9; length: 16; size: .; D: TRBD1; DNA: TGTGCCAGCAGCTCTAGGGGGCAGGGGGCGAGCTACGAGCAGTACTTC; CDR3: CASSSRGQGASYEQYF
J: TRBJ2-1; V: TRBV7-2; length: 14; size: once; D: .; DNA: TGTGCCAGCAGCTTTACCGAGTCCTACAATGAGCAGTTCTTC; CDR3: CASSFTESYNEQFF
J: TRBJ2-7; V: TRBV29-1; length: 12; size: .; D: .; DNA: TGCAGCGTCCGGGCCAGCCGCTACGAGCAGTACTTC; CDR3: CSVRASRYEQYF
J: TRBJ2-1; V: TRBV5-4; length: 17; size: .; D: TRBD2; DNA: TGTGCCAGCAGCTTGGCCCCCGGGACTAGCGGAGGCAATGAGCAGTTCTTC; CDR3: CASSLAPGTSGGNEQFF
J: TRBJ2-1; V: TRBV12-3/TRBV12-4; length: 18; size: once; D: TRBD2; DNA: TGTGCCAGCAGTTTAACGGGGGGGGGCTGGCGGGAGACCTATGAGCAGTTCTTC; CDR3: CASSLTGGGWRETYEQFF
J: TRBJ2-6; V: TRBV7-3; length: 17; size: .; D: .; DNA: TGTGCGACGGGGACGGCTAGTGCTAAATCTGGGGCCAACGTCCTGACTTTC; CDR3: CATGTASAKSGANVLTF
J: TRBJ2-5; V: TRBV11-2; length: 17; size: .; D: TRBD2; DNA: TGTGCCAGCAGCTTAGCTCTAGCGGGAGCCGTACAAGAGACCCAGTACTTC; CDR3: CASSLALAGAVQETQYF
J: TRBJ2-1; V: TRBV5-1; length: 15; size: .; D: .; DNA: TGCGCCAGCAGCTTGGTCCGCGTTTTAGGGGGTGAGCAGTTCTTC; CDR3: CASSLVRVLGGEQFF
J: TRBJ2-7; V: TRBV12-3/TRBV12-4; length: 13; size: few; D: .; DNA: TGTGCCAGCAGTTTCCGGCAGTCCGGAGAGCAGTACTTC; CDR3: CASSFRQSGEQYF
J: TRBJ2-3; V: TRBV4-1; length: 16; size: once; D: .; DNA: TGCGCCAGCAGCCCCGAGATCGGGAGAAACACAGATACGCAGTATTTT; CDR3: CASSPEIGRNTDTQYF
J: TRBJ2-7; V: TRBV5-6; length: 16; size: .; D: TRBD2; DNA: TGTGCCAGCAGCCGGGGGGCGGGAGGGCGGCAAGGCGAGCAGTACTTC; CDR3: CASSRGAGGRQGEQYF
J: TRBJ2-1; V: TRBV20-1; length: 18; size: .; D: TRBD2; DNA: TGCAGTGCTAGAGAACGTAAAGGGACTAGCGAGGTTTACAATGAGCAGTTCTTC; CDR3: CSARERKGTSEVYNEQFF
J: TRBJ2-7; V: TRBV28; length: 15; size: .; D: .; DNA: TGTGCCAGCAGTTTCCCTCGCCTAGAGACCCACGAGCAGTACTTC; CDR3: CASSFPRLETHEQYF
J: TRBJ1-3; V: TRBV4-1; length: 15; size: .; D: .; DNA: TGCGCCAGCAGCCAAGCAGGCCTCTCTGGAAACACCATATATTTT; CDR3: CASSQAGLSGNTIYF
J: TRBJ2-1; V: TRBV28; length: 12; size: few; D: .; DNA: TGTGCCAGCACCTGGGGTGGCAATGAGCAGTTCTTC; CDR3: CASTWGGNEQFF
J: TRBJ2-3; V: TRBV20-1; length: 14; size: .; D: TRBD1; DNA: TGCAGTGCTGGGGACAGGGTATCAAGGGATACGCAGTATTTT; CDR3: CSAGDRVSRDTQYF
J: TRBJ2-7; V: TRBV6-5; length: 13; size: .; D: TRBD1; DNA: TGTGCCAGCAGTGACGGGACAGTCGGCGAGCAGTACTTC; CDR3: CASSDGTVGEQYF
J: TRBJ2-3; V: TRBV5-6; length: 16; size: .; D: .; DNA: TGTGCCAGCAGCTTGGAACGGAAGCCTAGCACAGATACGCAGTATTTT; CDR3: CASSLERKPSTDTQYF
J: TRBJ2-2; V: TRBV5-4; length: 13; size: .; D: .; DNA: TGTGCCAGCACCCTACAGAACACCGGGGAGCTGTTTTTT; CDR3: CASTLQNTGELFF
J: TRBJ2-7; V: TRBV5-1; length: 17; size: .; D: .; DNA: TGCGCCAGCAGCTTGGAGATGTACGCGGGCGGTAAATACGAGCAGTACTTC; CDR3: CASSLEMYAGGKYEQYF
J: TRBJ2-5; V: TRBV5-1; length: 16; size: .; D: TRBD1; DNA: TGCGCCAGCAGCTTCTCCTGGACAGGGAGCCAAGAGACCCAGTACTTC; CDR3: CASSFSWTGSQETQYF
J: TRBJ2-1; V: TRBV28; length: 13; size: .; D: TRBD2; DNA: TGTGCCAGCAGTCCTAGCGGGAACCATGAGCAGTTCTTC; CDR3: CASSPSGNHEQFF
J: TRBJ1-1; V: TRBV12-3/TRBV12-4; length: 15; size: .; D: TRBD1; DNA: TGTGCCAGCAGTCCCGGACAGGTCGGGTACACTGAAGCTTTCTTT; CDR3: CASSPGQVGYTEAFF
J: TRBJ2-5; V: TRBV20-1; length: 15; size: .; D: .; DNA: TGCAGTGCTAAGGGACCAGGGGAATCGGGAGAGACCCAGTACTTC; CDR3: CSAKGPGESGETQYF
J: TRBJ2-7; V: TRBV7-9; length: 13; size: .; D: .; DNA: TGTGCCAGCAGCTTCGGGGGAAACTACGAGCAGTACTTC; CDR3: CASSFGGNYEQYF